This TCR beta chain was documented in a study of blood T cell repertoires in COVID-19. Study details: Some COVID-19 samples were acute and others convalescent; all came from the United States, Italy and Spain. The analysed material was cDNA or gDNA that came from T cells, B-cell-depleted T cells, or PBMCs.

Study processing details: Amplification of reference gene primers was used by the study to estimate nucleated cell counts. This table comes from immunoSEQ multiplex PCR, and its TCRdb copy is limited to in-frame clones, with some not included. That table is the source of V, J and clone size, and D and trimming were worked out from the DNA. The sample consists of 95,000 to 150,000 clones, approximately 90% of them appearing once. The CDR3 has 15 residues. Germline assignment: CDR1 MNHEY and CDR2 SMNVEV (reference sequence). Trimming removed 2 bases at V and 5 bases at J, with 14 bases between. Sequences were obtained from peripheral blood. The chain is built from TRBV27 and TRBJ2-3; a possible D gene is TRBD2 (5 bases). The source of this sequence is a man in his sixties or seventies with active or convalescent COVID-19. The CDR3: CASSLRGSGIDTQYF. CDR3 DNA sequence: TGTGCCAGCAGTTTACGGGGTTCGGGGATAGATACGCAGTATTTT.